Listed below are T cell receptor beta chains from one sample, sequenced in a study of T cell responses to AZD1222 COVID-19 vaccine. Libraries were prepared by immunoSEQ multiplex PCR; TCRdb keeps only in-frame clonotypes and omits some of them. The table records 130,000 to 150,000 clones, about nine tenths of them present only once. The sample in question was peripheral blood, obtained on day 0 of AZD1222 vaccination. The receptors come from an adult in good health. CDR3s include the opening cysteine and the closing phenylalanine or tryptophan. D genes are given only for firm matches. Clone size is shown for a subset of rows, as once, few, many or a class of expanded clone.

v_gene: TRBV27
d_gene: .
abundance: few
j_gene: TRBJ1-2
len: 18
CDR3aa: CASSPWDGQPRIDYGYTF
CDR3nt: TGTGCCAGCAGCCCCTGGGACGGTCAACCCCGAATTGACTATGGCTACACCTTC

v_gene: TRBV30
d_gene: .
abundance: .
j_gene: TRBJ1-6
len: 11
CDR3aa: CAWSFYSPLHF
CDR3nt: TGTGCCTGGAGTTTTTATTCACCCCTCCACTTT

v_gene: TRBV24-1
d_gene: .
abundance: .
j_gene: TRBJ2-1
len: 15
CDR3aa: CATPGRTLFPNEQFF
CDR3nt: TGTGCCACTCCCGGACGGACTCTCTTTCCCAATGAGCAGTTCTTC

v_gene: TRBV9
d_gene: .
abundance: once
j_gene: TRBJ1-3
len: 14
CDR3aa: CASSVGSDGNTIYF
CDR3nt: TGTGCCAGCAGCGTAGGTAGCGATGGAAACACCATATATTTT

v_gene: TRBV20-1
d_gene: .
abundance: .
j_gene: TRBJ2-2
len: 11
CDR3aa: CSAQPAGELFF
CDR3nt: TGCAGTGCTCAACCCGCCGGGGAGCTGTTTTTT

v_gene: TRBV30
d_gene: .
abundance: .
j_gene: TRBJ1-5
len: 14
CDR3aa: CAWSWGSRNQPQHF
CDR3nt: TGTGCCTGGAGTTGGGGTTCACGCAATCAGCCCCAGCATTTT

v_gene: TRBV5-4
d_gene: .
abundance: .
j_gene: TRBJ2-7
len: 14
CDR3aa: CASSLVGASYEQYF
CDR3nt: TGTGCCAGCAGCTTGGTGGGGGCTTCCTACGAGCAGTACTTC

v_gene: TRBV28
d_gene: .
abundance: once
j_gene: TRBJ2-7
len: 15
CDR3aa: CASSYPGTQSHEQYF
CDR3nt: TGTGCCAGCAGTTACCCCGGGACCCAATCCCACGAGCAGTACTTC

v_gene: TRBV6-4
d_gene: TRBD1
abundance: .
j_gene: TRBJ1-1
len: 14
CDR3aa: CASSPQGGTTEAFF
CDR3nt: TGTGCCAGCAGTCCTCAGGGGGGAACCACTGAAGCTTTCTTT

v_gene: TRBV2
d_gene: .
abundance: .
j_gene: TRBJ1-2
len: 14
CDR3aa: CASSERQDNYGYTF
CDR3nt: TGTGCCAGCAGTGAGAGACAGGACAACTATGGCTACACCTTC

v_gene: TRBV28
d_gene: TRBD1
abundance: .
j_gene: TRBJ1-2
len: 13
CDR3aa: CASKTGVDYGYTF
CDR3nt: TGTGCCAGCAAGACAGGGGTCGACTATGGCTACACCTTC

v_gene: TRBV5-1
d_gene: .
abundance: .
j_gene: TRBJ2-3
len: 14
CDR3aa: CASSLSGGTDTQYF
CDR3nt: TGCGCCAGCAGCCTATCGGGGGGCACAGATACGCAGTATTTT

v_gene: TRBV19
d_gene: TRBD1
abundance: .
j_gene: TRBJ2-7
len: 14
CDR3aa: CASTAGTGVYEQYF
CDR3nt: TGTGCCAGTACAGCCGGGACAGGGGTTTACGAGCAGTACTTC

v_gene: TRBV7-2
d_gene: TRBD1
abundance: .
j_gene: TRBJ1-2
len: 14
CDR3aa: CASSLAGQVVGYTF
CDR3nt: TGTGCCAGCAGCTTAGCCGGACAGGTCGTAGGCTACACCTTC

v_gene: TRBV2
d_gene: .
abundance: .
j_gene: TRBJ2-5
len: 15
CDR3aa: CASSQTGEGVETQYF
CDR3nt: TGTGCCAGCAGCCAGACAGGGGAGGGAGTAGAGACCCAGTACTTC

v_gene: TRBV5-4
d_gene: TRBD2
abundance: .
j_gene: TRBJ2-7
len: 14
CDR3aa: CASSRPGGVDEQYF
CDR3nt: TGTGCCAGCAGCCGTCCCGGGGGGGTGGACGAGCAGTACTTC

v_gene: TRBV19
d_gene: TRBD1
abundance: .
j_gene: TRBJ1-4
len: 15
CDR3aa: CASSRAAGGQEKLFF
CDR3nt: TGTGCCAGTAGTCGTGCGGCAGGGGGTCAGGAAAAACTGTTTTTT

v_gene: TRBV5-6
d_gene: TRBD1
abundance: .
j_gene: TRBJ1-5
len: 15
CDR3aa: CASSSHRGRHQPQHF
CDR3nt: TGTGCCAGCAGCTCGCACAGGGGTCGTCATCAGCCCCAGCATTTT

v_gene: TRBV7-8
d_gene: .
abundance: .
j_gene: TRBJ1-2
len: 17
CDR3aa: CASSLEGSRPANYGYTF
CDR3nt: TGTGCCAGCAGCTTAGAGGGCAGCCGGCCCGCTAACTATGGCTACACCTTC

v_gene: TRBV29-1
d_gene: TRBD1
abundance: .
j_gene: TRBJ1-1
len: 12
CDR3aa: CSVDTGARGAFF
CDR3nt: TGCAGCGTGGACACAGGGGCGAGGGGAGCTTTCTTT

v_gene: TRBV7-9
d_gene: TRBD1
abundance: .
j_gene: TRBJ1-5
len: 17
CDR3aa: CASSPGTVENSNQPQHF
CDR3nt: TGTGCCAGCAGCCCCGGGACAGTCGAAAATAGCAATCAGCCCCAGCATTTT

v_gene: TRBV7-9
d_gene: .
abundance: .
j_gene: TRBJ1-1
len: 13
CDR3aa: CASSLAPNPEAFF
CDR3nt: TGTGCCAGCAGCTTAGCCCCCAACCCTGAAGCTTTCTTT

v_gene: TRBV5-4
d_gene: TRBD1
abundance: .
j_gene: TRBJ1-1
len: 16
CDR3aa: CASSFRGFAVNTEAFF
CDR3nt: TGTGCCAGCAGCTTCAGGGGGTTTGCGGTGAACACTGAAGCTTTCTTT

v_gene: TRBV28
d_gene: .
abundance: .
j_gene: TRBJ1-1
len: 13
CDR3aa: CASNRPRNTEAFF
CDR3nt: TGTGCCAGCAACAGGCCCCGGAACACTGAAGCTTTCTTT

v_gene: TRBV9
d_gene: TRBD1
abundance: few
j_gene: TRBJ1-2
len: 13
CDR3aa: CASSPTGEAGYTF
CDR3nt: TGTGCCAGCAGTCCCACAGGGGAGGCTGGCTACACCTTC

v_gene: TRBV19
d_gene: TRBD1
abundance: .
j_gene: TRBJ1-3
len: 14
CDR3aa: CASLQGAAGNTIYF
CDR3nt: TGTGCCAGTCTTCAGGGGGCCGCTGGAAACACCATATATTTT

v_gene: TRBV5-4
d_gene: TRBD2
abundance: .
j_gene: TRBJ2-3
len: 18
CDR3aa: CASSSGTSGSSSTDTQYF
CDR3nt: TGTGCCAGCAGCTCCGGGACTAGCGGGAGTTCTAGCACAGATACGCAGTATTTT

v_gene: TRBV19
d_gene: .
abundance: .
j_gene: TRBJ2-2
len: 16
CDR3aa: CATQRDRIGGTGELFF
CDR3nt: TGTGCCACGCAGAGGGACCGTATAGGTGGCACCGGGGAGCTGTTTTTT

v_gene: TRBV2
d_gene: TRBD1
abundance: .
j_gene: TRBJ1-5
len: 14
CDR3aa: CASRRTGVDQPQHF
CDR3nt: TGTGCCAGCAGACGGACAGGGGTCGATCAGCCCCAGCATTTT

v_gene: TRBV7-9
d_gene: .
abundance: .
j_gene: TRBJ1-6
len: 15
CDR3aa: CASSPGDSYNSPLHF
CDR3nt: TGTGCCAGCAGCCCCGGGGACTCCTATAATTCACCCCTCCACTTT

v_gene: TRBV7-6
d_gene: .
abundance: .
j_gene: TRBJ1-1
len: 12
CDR3aa: CASSLYGREAFF
CDR3nt: TGTGCCAGCAGCTTATATGGGCGGGAAGCTTTCTTT

v_gene: TRBV30
d_gene: TRBD2
abundance: .
j_gene: TRBJ2-5
len: 15
CDR3aa: CAWSGLAGSQETQYF
CDR3nt: TGTGCCTGGAGCGGTCTAGCGGGGAGTCAAGAGACCCAGTACTTC

v_gene: TRBV4-2
d_gene: .
abundance: .
j_gene: TRBJ2-2
len: 16
CDR3aa: CASSQEFVRNTGELFF
CDR3nt: TGTGCCAGCAGCCAAGAATTCGTCAGGAACACCGGGGAGCTGTTTTTT

v_gene: TRBV4-1
d_gene: .
abundance: .
j_gene: TRBJ1-4
len: 16
CDR3aa: CASSQDKGRWGEKLFF
CDR3nt: TGCGCCAGCAGCCAAGATAAAGGACGCTGGGGAGAAAAACTGTTTTTT

v_gene: TRBV9
d_gene: TRBD1
abundance: .
j_gene: TRBJ1-1
len: 14
CDR3aa: CASSTGTGNTEAFF
CDR3nt: TGTGCCAGCAGCACAGGGACAGGGAACACTGAAGCTTTCTTT

v_gene: TRBV6-5
d_gene: TRBD1
abundance: .
j_gene: TRBJ1-4
len: 16
CDR3aa: CASSYSSGQGTEKLFF
CDR3nt: TGTGCCAGCAGTTACTCATCGGGACAGGGTACTGAAAAACTGTTTTTT

v_gene: TRBV9
d_gene: .
abundance: .
j_gene: TRBJ2-2
len: 14
CDR3aa: CAQSPTVGPGELFF
CDR3nt: TGTGCCCAGTCCCCGACAGTCGGGCCCGGGGAGCTGTTTTTT